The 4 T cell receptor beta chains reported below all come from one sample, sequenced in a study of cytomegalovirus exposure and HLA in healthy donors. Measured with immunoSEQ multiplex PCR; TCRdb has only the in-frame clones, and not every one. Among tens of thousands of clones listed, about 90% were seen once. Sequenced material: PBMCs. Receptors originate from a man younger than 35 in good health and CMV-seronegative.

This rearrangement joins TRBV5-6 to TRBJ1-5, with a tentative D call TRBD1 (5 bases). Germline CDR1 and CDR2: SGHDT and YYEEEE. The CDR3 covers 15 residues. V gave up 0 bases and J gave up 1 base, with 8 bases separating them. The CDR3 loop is CASSLGWGSNQPQHF. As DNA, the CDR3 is TGTGCCAGCAGCTTGGGCTGGGGCAGCAATCAGCCCCAGCATTTT.

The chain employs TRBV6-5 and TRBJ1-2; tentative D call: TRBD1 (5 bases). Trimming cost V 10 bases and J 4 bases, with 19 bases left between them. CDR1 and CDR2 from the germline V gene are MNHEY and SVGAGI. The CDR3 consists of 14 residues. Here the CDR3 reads CAIFEEGRGYGYTF. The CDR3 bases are TGTGCCATCTTCGAGGAGGGACGGGGCTATGGCTACACCTTC.

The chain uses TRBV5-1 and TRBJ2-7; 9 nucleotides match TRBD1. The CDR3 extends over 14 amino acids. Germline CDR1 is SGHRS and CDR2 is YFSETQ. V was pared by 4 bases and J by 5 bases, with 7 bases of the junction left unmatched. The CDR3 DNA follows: TGCGCCAGCAGCGTGGGACAGGGAGGCGACGAGCAGTACTTC. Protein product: CASSVGQGGDEQYF.

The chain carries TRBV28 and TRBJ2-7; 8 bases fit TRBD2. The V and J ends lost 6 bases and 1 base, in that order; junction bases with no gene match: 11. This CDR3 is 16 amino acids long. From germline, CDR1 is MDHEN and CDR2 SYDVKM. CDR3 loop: CASSLASRLASYEQYF. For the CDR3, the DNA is TGTGCCAGCAGCTTGGCTTCGCGACTAGCGTCCTACGAGCAGTACTTC.